Given below is one T cell receptor (beta chain) in context. What it recognizes is unknown. These data belong to a study of graft-versus-host responses after intestinal transplantation. The repertoire was sequenced with immunoSEQ multiplex PCR; TCRdb's copy has only in-frame clones and lacks some. The sample lists tens of thousands of clones; about 93% were seen once. CDR1 and CDR2 (germline): LNHDA, SQIVND (reference sequence). The CDR3 consists of 13 residues. V was pared by 9 bases and J by 8 bases, with 7 bases of the junction left unmatched. Sample: unstimulated CD8+ T cells sorted from spleen or lymph node cells, taken before intestinal transplant. The chain uses TRBV19 and TRBJ2-2; 9 bases line up with TRBD1. The TCR comes from a human donor who received an intestinal transplant. As DNA, the CDR3 is TGTGCCAGATCGACAGGGGGTCTGGGGGAGCTGTTTTTT. Amino acids: CARSTGGLGELFF.